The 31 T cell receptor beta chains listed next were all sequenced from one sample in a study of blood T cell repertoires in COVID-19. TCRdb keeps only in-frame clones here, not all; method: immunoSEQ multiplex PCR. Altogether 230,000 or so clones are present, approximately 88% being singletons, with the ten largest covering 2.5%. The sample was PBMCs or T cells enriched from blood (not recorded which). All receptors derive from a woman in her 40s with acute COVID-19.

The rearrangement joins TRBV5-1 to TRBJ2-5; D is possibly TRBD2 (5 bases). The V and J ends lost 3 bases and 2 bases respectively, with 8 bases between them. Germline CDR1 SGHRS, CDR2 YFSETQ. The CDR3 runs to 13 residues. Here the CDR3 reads CASSWTGQETQYF. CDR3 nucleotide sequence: TGCGCCAGCAGCTGGACGGGGCAAGAGACCCAGTACTTC.

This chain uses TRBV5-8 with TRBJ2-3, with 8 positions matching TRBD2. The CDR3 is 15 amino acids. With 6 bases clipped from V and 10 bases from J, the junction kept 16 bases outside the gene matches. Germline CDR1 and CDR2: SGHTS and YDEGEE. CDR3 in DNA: TGTGCCAGCACTACCGCAGGGGTAGCGGGAACGGCGCAGTATTTT. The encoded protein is CASTTAGVAGTAQYF.

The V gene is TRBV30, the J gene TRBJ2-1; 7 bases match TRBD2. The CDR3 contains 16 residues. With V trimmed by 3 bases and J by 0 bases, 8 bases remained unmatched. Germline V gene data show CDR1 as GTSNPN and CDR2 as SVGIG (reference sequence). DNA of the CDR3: TGTGCCTGGAGGGTCCGGGGGGATTTCTCCTACAATGAGCAGTTCTTC. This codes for CAWRVRGDFSYNEQFF. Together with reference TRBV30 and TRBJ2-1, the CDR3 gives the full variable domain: SQTIHQWPATLVQPVGSPLSLECTVEGTSNPNLYWYRQAAGRGLQLLFYSVGIGQISSEVPQNLSASRPQDRQFILSSKKLLLSDSGFYLCAWRVRGDFSYNEQFFGPGTRLTVL.

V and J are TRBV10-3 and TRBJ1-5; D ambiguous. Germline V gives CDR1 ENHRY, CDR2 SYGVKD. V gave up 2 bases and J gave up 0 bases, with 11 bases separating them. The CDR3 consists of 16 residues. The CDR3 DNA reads TGTGCCATCAGTGAGCGCGGGAGTTATAGCAATCAGCCCCAGCATTTT. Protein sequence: CAISERGSYSNQPQHF.

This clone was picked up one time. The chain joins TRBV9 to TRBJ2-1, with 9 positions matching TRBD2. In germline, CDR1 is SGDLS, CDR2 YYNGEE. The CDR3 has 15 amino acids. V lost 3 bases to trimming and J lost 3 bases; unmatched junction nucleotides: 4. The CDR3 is CASSAGLAGYNEQFF. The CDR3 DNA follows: TGTGCCAGCAGCGCGGGACTAGCTGGCTACAATGAGCAGTTCTTC.

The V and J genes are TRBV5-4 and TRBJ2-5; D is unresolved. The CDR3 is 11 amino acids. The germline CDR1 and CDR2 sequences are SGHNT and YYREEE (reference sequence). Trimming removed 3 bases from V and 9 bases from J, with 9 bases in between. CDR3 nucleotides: TGTGCCAGCAGCTCTTCACGGGCCCAGTACTTC. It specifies CASSSSRAQYF.

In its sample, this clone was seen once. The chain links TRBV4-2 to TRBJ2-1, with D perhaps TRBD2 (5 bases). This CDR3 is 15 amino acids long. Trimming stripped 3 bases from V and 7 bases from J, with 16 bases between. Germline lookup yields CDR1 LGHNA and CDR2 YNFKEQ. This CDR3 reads CASSQNGLALNEQFF. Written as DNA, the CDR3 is TGTGCCAGCAGCCAGAACGGGCTAGCTTTGAATGAGCAGTTCTTC.

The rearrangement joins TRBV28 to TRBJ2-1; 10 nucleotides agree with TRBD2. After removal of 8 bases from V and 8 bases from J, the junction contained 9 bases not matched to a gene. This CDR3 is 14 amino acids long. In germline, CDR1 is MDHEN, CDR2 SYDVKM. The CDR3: CASLSGRSPDEQFF. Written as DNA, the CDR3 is TGTGCCAGCCTTAGCGGGAGGTCGCCAGATGAGCAGTTCTTC. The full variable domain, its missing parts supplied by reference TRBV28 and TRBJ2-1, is DVKVTQSSRYLVKRTGEKVFLECVQDMDHENMFWYRQDPGLGLRLIYFSYDVKMKEKGDIPEGYSVSREKKERFSLILESASTNQTSMYLCASLSGRSPDEQFFGPGTRLTVL.

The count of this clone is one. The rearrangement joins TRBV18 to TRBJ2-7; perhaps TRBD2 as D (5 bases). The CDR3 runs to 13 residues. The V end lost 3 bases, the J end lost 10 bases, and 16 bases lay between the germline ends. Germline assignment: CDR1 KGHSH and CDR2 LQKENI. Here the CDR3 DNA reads TGTGCCAGCTCACCCAGTGCACTAGGTTCCCAGTACTTC. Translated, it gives CASSPSALGSQYF.

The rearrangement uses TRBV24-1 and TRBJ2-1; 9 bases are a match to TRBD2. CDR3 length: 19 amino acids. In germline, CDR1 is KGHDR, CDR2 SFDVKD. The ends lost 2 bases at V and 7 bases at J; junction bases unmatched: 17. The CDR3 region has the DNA TGTGCCACCAGTGATTCGGGCCTTCAGCTAGCGGGGTCTTGGAATGAGCAGTTCTTC. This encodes CATSDSGLQLAGSWNEQFF.

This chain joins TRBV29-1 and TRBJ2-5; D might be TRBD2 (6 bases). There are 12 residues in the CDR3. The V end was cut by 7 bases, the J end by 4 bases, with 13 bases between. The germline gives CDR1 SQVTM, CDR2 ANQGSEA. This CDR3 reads CSGRRGLETQYF. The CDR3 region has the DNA TGCAGCGGCCGGAGGGGTTTAGAGACCCAGTACTTC.

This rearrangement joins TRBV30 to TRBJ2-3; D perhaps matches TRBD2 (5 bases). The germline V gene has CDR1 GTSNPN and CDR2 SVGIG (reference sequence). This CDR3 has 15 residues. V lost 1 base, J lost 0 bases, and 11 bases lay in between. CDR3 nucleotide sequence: TGTGCCTGGAGTGAAGAGGGCTCTAGCACAGATACGCAGTATTTT. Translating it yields CAWSEEGSSTDTQYF.

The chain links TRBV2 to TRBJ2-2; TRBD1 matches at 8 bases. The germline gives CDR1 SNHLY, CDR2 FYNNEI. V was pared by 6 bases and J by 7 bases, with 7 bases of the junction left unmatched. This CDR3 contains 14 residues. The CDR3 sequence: CASRPTGVGGELFF. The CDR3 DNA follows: TGTGCCAGCAGGCCGACAGGGGTGGGCGGGGAGCTGTTTTTT.

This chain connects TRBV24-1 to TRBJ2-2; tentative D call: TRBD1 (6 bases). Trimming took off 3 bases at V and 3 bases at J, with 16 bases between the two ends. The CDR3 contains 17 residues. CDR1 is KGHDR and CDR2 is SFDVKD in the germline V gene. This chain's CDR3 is CATSDPPQGTDTGELFF. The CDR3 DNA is TGTGCCACCAGTGATCCCCCCCAGGGGACGGACACCGGGGAGCTGTTTTTT.

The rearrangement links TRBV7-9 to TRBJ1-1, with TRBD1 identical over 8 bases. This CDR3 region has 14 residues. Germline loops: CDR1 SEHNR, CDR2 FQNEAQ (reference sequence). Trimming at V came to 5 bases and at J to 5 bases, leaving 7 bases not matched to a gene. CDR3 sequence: CASSIRGQGTEAFF. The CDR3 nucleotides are TGTGCCAGCAGCATCAGGGGGCAAGGGACTGAAGCTTTCTTT.

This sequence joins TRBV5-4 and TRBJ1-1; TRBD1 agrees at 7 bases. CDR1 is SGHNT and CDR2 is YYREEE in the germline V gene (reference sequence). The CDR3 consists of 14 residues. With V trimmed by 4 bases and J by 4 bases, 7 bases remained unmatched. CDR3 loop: CASSGTVRSTEAFF. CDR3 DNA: TGTGCCAGCAGCGGGACAGTGCGGAGCACTGAAGCTTTCTTT.

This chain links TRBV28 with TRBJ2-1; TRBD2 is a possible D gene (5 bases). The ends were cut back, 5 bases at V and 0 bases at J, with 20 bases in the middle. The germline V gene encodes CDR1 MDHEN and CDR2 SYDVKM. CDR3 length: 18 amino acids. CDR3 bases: TGTGCCAGCAGTGCCATAGGCCAGCGGAGTTACTCCTACAATGAGCAGTTCTTC. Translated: CASSAIGQRSYSYNEQFF. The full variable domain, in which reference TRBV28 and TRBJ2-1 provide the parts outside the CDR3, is DVKVTQSSRYLVKRTGEKVFLECVQDMDHENMFWYRQDPGLGLRLIYFSYDVKMKEKGDIPEGYSVSREKKERFSLILESASTNQTSMYLCASSAIGQRSYSYNEQFFGPGTRLTVL.

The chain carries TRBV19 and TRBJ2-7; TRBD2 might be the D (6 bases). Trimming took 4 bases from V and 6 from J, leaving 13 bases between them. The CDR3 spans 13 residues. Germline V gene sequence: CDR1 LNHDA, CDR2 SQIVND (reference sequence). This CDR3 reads CASSTSRGSEQYF. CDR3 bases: TGTGCCAGTAGTACCTCTCGGGGGTCCGAGCAGTACTTC.

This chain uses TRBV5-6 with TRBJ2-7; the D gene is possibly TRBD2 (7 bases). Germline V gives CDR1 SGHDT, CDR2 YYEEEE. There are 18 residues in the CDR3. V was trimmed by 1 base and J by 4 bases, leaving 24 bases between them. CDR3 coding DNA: TGTGCCAGCAGCTTGTTTCGGGGGGCGCAGGTAGTTCCTTACGAGCAGTACGTC. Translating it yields CASSLFRGAQVVPYEQYV.

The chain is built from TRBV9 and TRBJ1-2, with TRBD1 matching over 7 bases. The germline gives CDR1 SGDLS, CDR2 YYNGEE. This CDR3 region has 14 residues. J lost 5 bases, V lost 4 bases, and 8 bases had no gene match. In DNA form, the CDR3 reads TGTGCCAGCAGCCCTGGACAGGCTGGGTATGGCTACACCTTC. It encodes CASSPGQAGYGYTF.

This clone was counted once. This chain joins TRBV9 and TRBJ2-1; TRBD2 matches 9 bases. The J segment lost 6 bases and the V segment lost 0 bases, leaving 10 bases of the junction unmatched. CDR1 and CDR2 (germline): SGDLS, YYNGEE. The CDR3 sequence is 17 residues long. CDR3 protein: CASSVGGSSGRINEQFF. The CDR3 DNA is TGTGCCAGCAGCGTAGGGGGTTCCAGCGGGAGGATCAATGAGCAGTTCTTC.

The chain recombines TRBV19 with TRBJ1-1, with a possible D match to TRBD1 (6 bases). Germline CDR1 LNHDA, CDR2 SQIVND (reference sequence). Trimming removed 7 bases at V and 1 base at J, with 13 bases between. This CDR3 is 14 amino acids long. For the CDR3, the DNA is TGTGCCAGTAAGTTGGGGACAAAGAACACTGAAGCTTTCTTT. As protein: CASKLGTKNTEAFF.

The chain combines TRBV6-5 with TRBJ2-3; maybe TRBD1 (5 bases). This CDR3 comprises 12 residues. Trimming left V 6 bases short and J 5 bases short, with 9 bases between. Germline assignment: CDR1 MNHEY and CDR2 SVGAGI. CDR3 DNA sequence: TGTGCCAGCAGCTTTAGGGGAGATACGCAGTATTTT. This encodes CASSFRGDTQYF.

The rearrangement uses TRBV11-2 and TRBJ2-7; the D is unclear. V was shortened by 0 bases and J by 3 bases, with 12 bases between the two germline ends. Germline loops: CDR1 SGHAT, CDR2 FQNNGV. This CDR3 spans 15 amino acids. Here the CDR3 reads CASSLDLIGYYEQYV. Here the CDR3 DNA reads TGTGCCAGCAGCTTAGATCTTATCGGGTACTACGAGCAGTACGTC.

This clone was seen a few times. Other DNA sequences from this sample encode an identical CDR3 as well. The CDR3 DNA reads as TGCGCCAGCAGCTTGGACAGGAACACCGGGGAGCTGTTTTTT. It codes for CASSLDRNTGELFF. V gene TRBV5-1 combines with J gene TRBJ2-2; D gene unclear. V dropped 0 bases and J dropped 1 base, with 4 bases sitting between them. CDR1 and CDR2 (germline): SGHRS, YFSETQ. This CDR3 region has 14 residues.

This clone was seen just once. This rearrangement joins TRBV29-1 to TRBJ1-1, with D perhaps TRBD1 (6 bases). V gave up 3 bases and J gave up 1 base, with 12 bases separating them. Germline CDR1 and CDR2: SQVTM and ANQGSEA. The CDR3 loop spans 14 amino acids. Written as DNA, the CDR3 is TGCAGCGTTGATCGCACAGGGAAGAACACTGAAGCTTTCTTT. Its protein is CSVDRTGKNTEAFF.

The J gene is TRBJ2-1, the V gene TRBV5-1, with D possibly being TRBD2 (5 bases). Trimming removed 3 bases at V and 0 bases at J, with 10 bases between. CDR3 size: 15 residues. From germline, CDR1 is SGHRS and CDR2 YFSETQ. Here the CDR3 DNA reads TGCGCCAGCAGCTCTGCCGGGAACTCCTACAATGAGCAGTTCTTC. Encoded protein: CASSSAGNSYNEQFF.

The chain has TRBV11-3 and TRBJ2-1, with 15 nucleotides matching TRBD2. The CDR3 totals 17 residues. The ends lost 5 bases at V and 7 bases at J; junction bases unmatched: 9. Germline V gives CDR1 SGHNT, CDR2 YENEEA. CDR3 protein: CASSPGTSGRMLNEQFF. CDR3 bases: TGTGCCAGCAGCCCGGGGACTAGCGGGAGGATGCTTAATGAGCAGTTCTTC. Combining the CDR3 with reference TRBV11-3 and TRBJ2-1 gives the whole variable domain EAGVVQSPRYKIIEKKQPVAFWCNPISGHNTLYWYLQNLGQGPELLIRYENEEAVDDSQLPKDRFSAERLKGVDSTLKIQPAELGDSAVYLCASSPGTSGRMLNEQFFGPGTRLTVL.

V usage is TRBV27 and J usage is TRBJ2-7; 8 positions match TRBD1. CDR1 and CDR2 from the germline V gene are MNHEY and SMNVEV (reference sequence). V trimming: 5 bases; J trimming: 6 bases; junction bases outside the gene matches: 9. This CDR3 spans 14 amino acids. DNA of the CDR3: TGTGCCAGCAGTCCCGGGACAGGAATCGGCGAGCAGTACGTC. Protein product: CASSPGTGIGEQYV.

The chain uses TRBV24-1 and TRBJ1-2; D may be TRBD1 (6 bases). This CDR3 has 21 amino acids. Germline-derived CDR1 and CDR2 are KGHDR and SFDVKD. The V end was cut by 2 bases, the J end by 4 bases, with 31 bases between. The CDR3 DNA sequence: TGTGCCACCAGTGATTCCTGGATAGTGGGACAAATGACAGGTACGTTCTATGGCTACACCTTC. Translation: CATSDSWIVGQMTGTFYGYTF.

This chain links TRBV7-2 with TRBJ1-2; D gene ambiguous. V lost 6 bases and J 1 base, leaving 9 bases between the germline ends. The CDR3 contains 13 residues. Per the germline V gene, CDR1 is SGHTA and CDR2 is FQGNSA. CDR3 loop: CASSLSLNYGYTF. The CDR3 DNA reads TGTGCCAGCAGTTTAAGCCTTAACTATGGCTACACCTTC.